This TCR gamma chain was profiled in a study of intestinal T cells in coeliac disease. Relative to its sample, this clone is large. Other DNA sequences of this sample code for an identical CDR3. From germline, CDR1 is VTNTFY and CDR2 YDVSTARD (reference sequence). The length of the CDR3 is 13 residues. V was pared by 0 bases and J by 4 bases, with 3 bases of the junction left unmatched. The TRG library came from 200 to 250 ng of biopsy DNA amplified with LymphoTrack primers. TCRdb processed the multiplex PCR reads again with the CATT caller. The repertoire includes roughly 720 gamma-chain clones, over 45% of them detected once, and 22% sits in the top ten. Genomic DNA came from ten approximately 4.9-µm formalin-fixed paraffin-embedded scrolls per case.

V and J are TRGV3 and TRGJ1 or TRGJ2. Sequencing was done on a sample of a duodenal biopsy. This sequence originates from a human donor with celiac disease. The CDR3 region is CATWDRRYYKKLF. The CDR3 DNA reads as TGTGCCACCTGGGACAGGCGGTATTATAAGAAACTCTTT.